This section outlines one T cell receptor beta chain sequence together with its context. The data derive from a study of shared clonotypes between healthy human individuals. Profiling relied on immunoSEQ multiplex PCR, and the TCRdb table lists in-frame clones only, not all of them. The data show around 750,000 clones, approximately 79% seen once. The germline gives CDR1 SGHDN, CDR2 FVKESK. The junction had 10 bases not matched to a gene; V was cut back by 0 bases and J by 6 bases. This CDR3 spans 16 amino acids. The material sequenced was memory CD4+ T cells sorted from blood. Subset here: CD45RA-negative fraction. This TCR was sampled from a woman aged 25-40 years in good health. The chain is built from TRBV14 and TRBJ2-7; TRBD1 matches at 8 bases. The CDR3 sequence is CASSQDWAGGRGEQYF. The DNA for the CDR3 is TGTGCCAGCAGCCAAGATTGGGCAGGGGGCCGAGGCGAGCAGTACTTC.